These T cell receptor beta chains were read from a single sample in a study of blood T cell repertoires in COVID-19. TCRdb's table, derived via immunoSEQ multiplex PCR, lists solely in-frame clones and lacks some. Here the sample spans 140,000 or so clones, 70% to 80% being singletons. The sample consisted of peripheral blood. The receptors were sampled from a man aged 50-59 years with acute or convalescent COVID-19. The CDR3 runs from the conserved cysteine through the conserved F or W. The order of the fields is clone size, J gene, V gene, D gene, CDR3 DNA, CDR3 protein. D genes are given only for firm matches. Clone size appears in some rows only: once, few, many, or a class for an expanded clone.

.,TRBJ1-1,TRBV5-6,TRBD1,TGTGCCAGCAGCCGGGACAGGGGGCTTGGTTTCACTGAAGCTTTCTTT,CASSRDRGLGFTEAFF
.,TRBJ2-2,TRBV19,TRBD1,TGTGCCAGTAGGAAAGAAGGGGCAGGGGGCAATACCGGGGAGCTGTTTTTT,CASRKEGAGGNTGELFF
.,TRBJ1-2,TRBV11-2,.,TGTGCCAGCAGCTTAGATCGAGTACGGGGGGCCTCCTTC,CASSLDRVRGASF
.,TRBJ2-5,TRBV9,.,TGTGCCAGCAGCGTAGCTCGGCAGGGTATGGGAGAGACCCAGTACTTC,CASSVARQGMGETQYF
.,TRBJ2-7,TRBV7-9,TRBD1,TGTGCCAGCAGCTTAGCGCAGGGGACAGCTTTTTACGAGCAGTACTTC,CASSLAQGTAFYEQYF
.,TRBJ2-7,TRBV27,TRBD1,TGTGCCAGCAGTGAAAAACAGGGGGTGAGTGGCGAGCAGTACTTC,CASSEKQGVSGEQYF
.,TRBJ2-5,TRBV7-3,TRBD2,TGTGCCAGCAGCTTAGGGCCGGGGGGGGCTGAGACCCAGTACTTC,CASSLGPGGAETQYF
.,TRBJ2-1,TRBV4-1,.,TGCGCCAGCAGCCAACTGGGCAGCTCCTACAATGAGCAGTTCTTC,CASSQLGSSYNEQFF
.,TRBJ2-3,TRBV7-6,TRBD2,TGTGCCAGCAGCTTTTTTTTAGCGGGGACTAGCACAGATACGCAGTATTTT,CASSFFLAGTSTDTQYF
.,TRBJ2-2,TRBV28,TRBD1,TGTGCCAGCAGCCTGACCGGGACAGGGTGGATCGGGGAGCTGTTTTTT,CASSLTGTGWIGELFF
.,TRBJ2-5,TRBV4-1,TRBD2,TGCGCCAGCAGCCAAGATCCTACCAGCGGGGGTACTCAAGAGACCCAGTACTTC,CASSQDPTSGGTQETQYF
.,TRBJ2-3,TRBV4-1,TRBD2,TGCGCCAGCAGCCACCCGACTAGCGGGGGGGTCTCTAGCACAGATACGCAGTATTTT,CASSHPTSGGVSSTDTQYF
.,TRBJ1-2,TRBV4-1,.,TGCGCCAGCAGCCAAGCGCTGGGGGGCTATGGCTACACCTTC,CASSQALGGYGYTF
.,TRBJ2-3,TRBV5-1,.,TGCGCCAGCAGGTCGGCAGGTGCAGATACGCAGTATTTT,CASRSAGADTQYF
.,TRBJ1-2,TRBV12-3/TRBV12-4,.,TGTGCCAGCAGCCAGGAAGGAAATGGCTACACCTTC,CASSQEGNGYTF
.,TRBJ1-2,TRBV2,.,TGTGCCAGCAGTCGATTCCTCCGGGACACTGGAATTGGAGGCTACACCTTC,CASSRFLRDTGIGGYTF
.,TRBJ2-1,TRBV5-4,TRBD1,TGTGCCAGCAGCTGGGGACAGGGAAGCTACAATGAGCAGTTCTTC,CASSWGQGSYNEQFF
.,TRBJ1-2,TRBV6-5,TRBD1,TGTGCCACACAATTGGACAGGTCGTCAGGCTACACCTTC,CATQLDRSSGYTF
.,TRBJ1-2,TRBV7-2,TRBD1,TGTGCCAGCAGCCGACAGGGGGCGTGGGGCTACACCTTC,CASSRQGAWGYTF
.,TRBJ1-5,TRBV2,TRBD1,TGTGCCAGCAGTCATGGGACAGGGAATGATCAGCCCCAGCATTTT,CASSHGTGNDQPQHF
.,TRBJ1-3,TRBV9,.,TGTGCCAGCAGCGGTCAAAACTCTGGAAACACCATATATTTT,CASSGQNSGNTIYF
.,TRBJ2-3,TRBV18,.,TGTGCCAGCTCACCAAGCCGAAACACAGATACGCAGTATTTT,CASSPSRNTDTQYF
.,TRBJ2-2,TRBV10-1,TRBD2,TGCGCCAGCAGTTGGGGGGGGACCGGGGAGCTGTTTTTT,CASSWGGTGELFF
.,TRBJ2-3,TRBV5-6,TRBD1,TGTGCCAGCAGCTACGGGACAGGGCGTGCAGATACGCAGTATTTT,CASSYGTGRADTQYF
.,TRBJ1-1,TRBV5-1,TRBD1,TGCGCCAGCAGCTCGGGGGACAGTATTTTTTCTGAAGCTTTCTTT,CASSSGDSIFSEAFF
.,TRBJ2-3,TRBV5-1,TRBD1,TGCGCCAGCTGCACACAGGGGGCAGGGACAGATACGCAGTATTTT,CASCTQGAGTDTQYF
.,TRBJ2-3,TRBV11-2,TRBD2,TGTGCCAGCAGACCCGGGGGGGCGGGCACAGATACGCAGTATTTT,CASRPGGAGTDTQYF
.,TRBJ1-5,TRBV27,TRBD1,TGTGCCAGCGTGAGACAGGGCCATCAGCCCCAGCATTTT,CASVRQGHQPQHF
.,TRBJ2-3,TRBV6-1,TRBD1,TGTGCCAGCAGTGAAGCCGGGACAGGGCGCAATACGCAGTATTTT,CASSEAGTGRNTQYF
.,TRBJ1-3,TRBV18,TRBD1,TGTGCCAGCTCACCTCCAGGGGGCCCCACTGGAAACACCATATATTTT,CASSPPGGPTGNTIYF
.,TRBJ2-3,TRBV25-1,TRBD2,TGTGCCAGCAGTGCCGGGGGGTTAGTCACAGATACGCAGTATTTT,CASSAGGLVTDTQYF
once,TRBJ2-5,TRBV5-1,.,TGCGCCAGCAGCTTGAAAATAGGGGCCTTAACACCAGAGACCCAGTACTTC,CASSLKIGALTPETQYF
.,TRBJ1-1,TRBV21-1,.,TGTGCCAGCAGCAAACGGCCCTCAGGGAACACTGAAGCTTTCTTT,CASSKRPSGNTEAFF
few,TRBJ1-1,TRBV5-1,.,TGCGCCAGCAGCTTGGGGGCGGGGGTCGAAGCTTTCTTT,CASSLGAGVEAFF
few,TRBJ2-3,TRBV2,.,TGTGCCAGCAGTGAAGGGCAAGTCACAGATACGCAGTATTTT,CASSEGQVTDTQYF
.,TRBJ2-7,TRBV5-6,.,TGTGCCAGCAGCTTGGGTGGCAGTTCCTACGAGCAGTACTTC,CASSLGGSSYEQYF
.,TRBJ2-7,TRBV12-3/TRBV12-4,.,TGTGCCAGCAGTTTTCAGGAAGAGCAGTACTTC,CASSFQEEQYF
.,TRBJ2-7,TRBV14,.,TGTGCCAGCAGCCCTGGCCGAGGGGGCCGCGGGGGGTACTACGAGCAGTACTTC,CASSPGRGGRGGYYEQYF
.,TRBJ2-7,TRBV7-6,.,TGTGCCAGCAGCTTAGGACCAGGGGCCGGGGCCTACGAGCAGTACTTC,CASSLGPGAGAYEQYF
.,TRBJ1-2,TRBV13,.,TGTGCCAGCACCCCTCCTCCGGGTGTGATGTACTACACCTTC,CASTPPPGVMYYTF
.,TRBJ2-5,TRBV9,.,TGTGCCAGCAGCTTTCGGACAGGGAGGGAGGAGACCCAGTACTTC,CASSFRTGREETQYF
few,TRBJ1-6,TRBV6-2/TRBV6-3,TRBD1,TGTGCCAGCAGCTCCGGGACAGGGGGTTCACCCCTCCACTTT,CASSSGTGGSPLHF
.,TRBJ1-5,TRBV19,.,TGTGCCAGTAGTATAGAGGGACAACGCAATCAGCCCCAGCATTTT,CASSIEGQRNQPQHF
.,TRBJ1-2,TRBV28,.,TGTGCCAGCAGCTTAGGGGGGAGCTATGGCTACACCTTC,CASSLGGSYGYTF
.,TRBJ2-1,TRBV7-2,.,TGTGCCAGCAGCTTTGGGCAGGGGAATATGAATGAGCAGTTCTTC,CASSFGQGNMNEQFF